This entry lists 26 T cell receptor beta chains sequenced from one sample in a study of T-cell memory formation after mild COVID-19. One entry per CDR3 protein results from TCRdb running MiXCR on the 5' RACE reads. Of about 180,000 distinct CDR3 sequences listed, around 15% are singletons. Sequenced material: PBMCs or a T cell subset sorted from them (not recorded which). These receptors were obtained from an adult woman who had mild COVID-19 (a few samples of this study predate the infection). Cell type and time point are not known.

This clonotype was counted only a few times. The rearrangement uses TRBV2 and TRBJ2-7, with D hard to call. Germline CDR1 SNHLY, CDR2 FYNNEI. Trimming took 6 bases from V and 4 from J, leaving 10 bases between them. This CDR3 region has 12 residues. CDR3 in DNA: TGTGCCAGCAGGGGCGAGACATACGAGCAGTACTTC. Its protein product is CASRGETYEQYF. The variable domain in full, completed from reference TRBV2 and TRBJ2-7, reads EPEVTQTPSHQVTQMGQEVILRCVPISNHLYFYWYRQILGQKVEFLVSFYNNEISEKSEIFDDQFSVERPDGSNFTLKIRSTKLEDSAMYFCASRGETYEQYFGPGTRLTVT.

This chain links TRBV7-9 with TRBJ1-1; TRBD1 matches 8 bases. The CDR3 is 12 amino acids. The V and J ends lost 5 bases and 10 bases, in that order; junction bases with no gene match: 6. CDR1 and CDR2 from the germline V gene are SEHNR and FQNEAQ (reference sequence). The CDR3 bases are TGTGCCAGCAGCCAAGGACAGGGTTTAGCTTTCTTT. Translated: CASSQGQGLAFF.

The chain couples TRBV4-3 to TRBJ2-4, with D possibly being TRBD2 (5 bases). The CDR3 sequence is 14 residues long. Looked up from germline, CDR1 is LGHNA and CDR2 is YSLEER. The V end lost 0 bases, the J end lost 5 bases, and 8 bases lay between the germline ends. The CDR3 protein is CASSQEVGENIQYF. As DNA, the CDR3 is TGCGCCAGCAGCCAAGAGGTGGGAGAAAACATTCAGTACTTC.

The rearrangement uses TRBV12-3 or TRBV12-4 and TRBJ2-7, with 9 positions matching TRBD1. CDR3 length: 15 residues. J lost 0 bases, V lost 5 bases, and 5 bases had no gene match. The CDR3 here is CASSGPGQGSYEQYF. The CDR3 DNA follows: TGTGCCAGCAGTGGGCCGGGACAGGGCTCCTACGAGCAGTACTTC.

Only a few counts were recorded for this clonotype. The gene calls are TRBV4-2 and TRBJ2-1; 9 positions agree with TRBD2. Germline assignment: CDR1 LGHNA and CDR2 YNFKEQ. The CDR3 runs 15 residues. The ends lost 2 bases at V and 6 bases at J; junction bases unmatched: 5. The CDR3 DNA sequence: TGTGCCAGCAGCCAACGCGGGGGGGCCTTCAATGAGCAGTTCTTC. Translated, it gives CASSQRGGAFNEQFF.

This clonotype appeared a single time. The V gene is TRBV9, the J gene TRBJ1-1; D gene ambiguous. From germline, CDR1 is SGDLS and CDR2 YYNGEE. Trimming left V 0 bases short and J 3 bases short, with 6 bases between. This CDR3 region has 13 residues. The chain's CDR3 is CASSVAFDTEAFF. CDR3 nucleotides: TGTGCCAGCAGCGTAGCCTTTGACACTGAAGCTTTCTTT.

DNA for the CDR3: TGTGCCACCCACGGAGGCCCTTACGAGCAGTACTTC. Translated: CATHGGPYEQYF. V is TRBV6-5 and J is TRBJ2-7, with a possible D match to TRBD2 (5 bases). Germline lookup yields CDR1 MNHEY and CDR2 SVGAGI. V was trimmed by 10 bases and J by 4 bases, leaving 14 bases between them. The CDR3 covers 12 residues.

Ten or more counts support this clonotype. CDR3: CASSSTTGVQETQYF. CDR3 nucleotide sequence: TGCGCCAGCAGCTCAACCACAGGGGTCCAAGAGACCCAGTACTTC. The J gene is TRBJ2-5, the V gene TRBV5-1; 7 nucleotides align to TRBD1. Trimming at V came to 3 bases and at J to 1 base, leaving 6 bases not matched to a gene. Germline CDR1 reads SGHRS; CDR2 reads YFSETQ. The CDR3 contains 15 residues.

At least ten counts were recorded for this clonotype. V usage is TRBV5-5 and J usage is TRBJ2-2; no reliable D call. CDR1 is SGHKS, CDR2 YYEKEE, per germline (reference sequence). Deletions cut 7 bases from V and 0 bases from J, with 10 bases between. The CDR3 extends over 14 amino acids. In DNA, the CDR3 is TGTGCCAGCGGCCGGAACTCGAACACCGGGGAGCTGTTTTTT. Protein: CASGRNSNTGELFF.

This clonotype was counted at least ten times. This sequence joins TRBV27 and TRBJ2-7, with no clear D. V lost 2 bases and J 3 bases, leaving 14 bases between the germline ends. Germline-derived CDR1 and CDR2 are MNHEY and SMNVEV (reference sequence). The CDR3 is made up of 15 amino acids. For the CDR3, the DNA is TGTGCCAGCAGTTTAAAGGGCAGCCGATTCTACGAGCAGTACTTC. It yields the protein CASSLKGSRFYEQYF.

The chain has TRBV5-6 and TRBJ2-1; 7 nucleotides line up with TRBD2. Germline assignment: CDR1 SGHDT and CDR2 YYEEEE. Trimming at V came to 1 base and at J to 0 bases, leaving 7 bases not matched to a gene. This CDR3 spans 17 amino acids. In DNA, the CDR3 is TGTGCCAGCAGCTTGCCCCCCCTAGCGGTCTCCTACAATGAGCAGTTCTTC. It is translated as CASSLPPLAVSYNEQFF. The complete variable domain, with remaining parts taken from reference TRBV5-6 and TRBJ2-1, reads DAGVTQSPTHLIKTRGQQVTLRCSPKSGHDTVSWYQQALGQGPQFIFQYYEEEERQRGNFPDRFSGHQFPNYSSELNVNALLLGDSALYLCASSLPPLAVSYNEQFFGPGTRLTVL.

The chain couples TRBV9 to TRBJ2-7; 9 nucleotides line up with TRBD2. CDR1 SGDLS and CDR2 YYNGEE come from the germline V gene. CDR3 size: 15 residues. V was pared by 0 bases and J by 2 bases, with 3 bases of the junction left unmatched. CDR3 sequence: CASSVVPSGTYEQYF. The DNA for the CDR3 is TGTGCCAGCAGCGTAGTGCCTAGCGGGACCTACGAGCAGTACTTC.

This clonotype was counted only a few times. The chain employs TRBV2 and TRBJ2-5; D is ambiguous. Trimming left V 7 bases short and J 1 base short, with 4 bases between. In germline, CDR1 is SNHLY, CDR2 FYNNEI. The CDR3 consists of 11 residues. As DNA, the CDR3 is TGTGCCAGCACGGTCCAAGAGACCCAGTACTTC. Amino acids: CASTVQETQYF.

This rearrangement joins TRBV12-3 or TRBV12-4 to TRBJ2-1, with 11 bases fitting TRBD2. CDR3 size: 17 residues. V dropped 5 bases and J dropped 6; count of bases not matched to a gene: 12. In DNA form, the CDR3 reads TGTGCCAGCAGTCCCCCCCCTAGCGGGGGGTTGGGCAATGAGCAGTTCTTC. Its protein product is CASSPPPSGGLGNEQFF.

This clonotype came up many times. The gene calls are TRBV15 and TRBJ2-7, with a possible D match to TRBD2 (6 bases). V lost 0 bases and J lost 2, with 14 bases in between. The CDR3 is 16 amino acids. CDR1 is LNHNV, CDR2 YYDKDF, per germline (reference sequence). The chain's CDR3 is CATSRDQAGSPYEQYF. The CDR3 DNA reads TGTGCCACCAGCAGAGATCAAGCGGGCAGCCCCTACGAGCAGTACTTC.

To note about this clonotype: The germline gene is not matched at one end of the junction; a read error may be the cause. This chain links TRBV12-3 or TRBV12-4 with TRBJ2-7; 8 positions agree with TRBD1. The CDR3 covers 15 residues. CDR3 sequence (DNA): TGTGCCAGCACTTTAGGGTGGCAGGGGGCCCACGAGCAGTACTTC. Protein product: CASTLGWQGAHEQYF.

There are a few counts of this clonotype. The CDR3 here is CASSYRQGSPYEQYF. DNA of the CDR3: TGTGCCAGCAGCTACCGACAGGGGTCTCCCTACGAGCAGTACTTC. This chain connects TRBV7-9 to TRBJ2-7; 8 nucleotides line up with TRBD1. The CDR3 sequence is 15 residues long. Germline CDR1 and CDR2: SEHNR and FQNEAQ (reference sequence). The junction had 7 bases not matched to a gene; V was cut back by 4 bases and J by 2 bases.

This rearrangement joins TRBV24-1 to TRBJ2-5; the match to TRBD1 covers 7 bases. V was clipped by 7 bases and J by 2 bases; unmatched bases: 6. The germline CDR1 and CDR2 sequences are KGHDR and SFDVKD. CDR3 size: 14 residues. The CDR3 DNA sequence: TGTGCCACCAGCCAGGGGGATCCACAAGAGACCCAGTACTTC. This sequence encodes CATSQGDPQETQYF.

This sequence joins TRBV12-3 or TRBV12-4 and TRBJ2-1, with D possibly matching TRBD2 (6 bases). This CDR3 contains 12 residues. With 7 bases removed from V and 7 bases from J, the gap between germline ends came to 11 bases. CDR3: CASTPRGNEQFF. Here the CDR3 DNA reads TGTGCCAGCACCCCCCGGGGGAATGAGCAGTTCTTC.

This clonotype was observed a few times. The chain joins TRBV20-1 to TRBJ1-1; possibly TRBD1 for D (6 bases). This CDR3 spans 11 amino acids. V lost 6 bases, J lost 8 bases, and 13 bases lay in between. The V gene's germline CDR1 is DFQATT and CDR2 SNEGSKA (reference sequence). CDR3 in DNA: TGCAGTGCCCGGGGGCCGGGGGAAGCTTTCTTT. It translates to CSARGPGEAFF.

In this sample, this clonotype turned up many times. This chain connects TRBV12-3 or TRBV12-4 to TRBJ2-3; weak D call: TRBD2 (6 bases). This CDR3 spans 17 amino acids. Trimming shortened V by 2 bases and J by 6 bases, and 21 bases separated the two germline ends. CDR3 in amino acids: CASSLRGMGLHRDTQYF. In nucleotides, the CDR3 is TGTGCCAGCAGTTTAAGAGGTATGGGACTTCATCGGGATACGCAGTATTTT.

This clonotype was picked up a small number of times. This rearrangement joins TRBV20-1 to TRBJ2-5; the D gene is possibly TRBD1 (5 bases). CDR1 is DFQATT, CDR2 SNEGSKA, per germline (reference sequence). This CDR3 is 14 amino acids long. The V end was cut by 3 bases, the J end by 4 bases, with 15 bases between. The CDR3 region is CSARQLQGGETQYF. DNA of the CDR3: TGCAGTGCTAGGCAGTTGCAGGGTGGAGAGACCCAGTACTTC.

This clonotype was observed a handful of times. This chain joins TRBV12-3 or TRBV12-4 and TRBJ2-2; no clear D gene. V dropped 6 bases and J dropped 1 base, with 15 bases sitting between them. The CDR3 covers 16 residues. CDR3 amino acids: CASRPLHGQNTGELFF. In nucleotides, the CDR3 is TGTGCCAGCAGGCCCCTCCACGGGCAGAACACCGGGGAGCTGTTTTTT.

The chain combines TRBV7-2 with TRBJ2-7; 11 bases line up with TRBD2. V trimming: 6 bases; J trimming: 5 bases; junction bases outside the gene matches: 12. The CDR3 is made up of 16 amino acids. Germline-derived CDR1 and CDR2 are SGHTA and FQGNSA. The CDR3 nucleotides read TGTGCCAGCAGTTCGCTGACTAGCGGGACAATCCACGAGCAGTACTTC. Its translation is CASSSLTSGTIHEQYF.

The rearrangement links TRBV5-1 to TRBJ2-3; no definite D call. In germline, CDR1 is SGHRS, CDR2 YFSETQ. The CDR3 runs to 15 residues. Trimming removed 3 bases at V and 10 bases at J, with 21 bases between. The CDR3 region is CASSSAHAPAGSQYF. CDR3 DNA sequence: TGCGCCAGCAGCTCGGCGCATGCTCCCGCCGGATCGCAGTATTTT.

This clonotype was counted a few times. V and J are TRBV24-1 and TRBJ2-7, with D perhaps matching TRBD2 (6 bases). The CDR3 spans 14 residues. Trimming took off 1 base at V and 3 bases at J, with 9 bases between the two ends. Germline V lookup: CDR1 KGHDR, CDR2 SFDVKD. The CDR3, as DNA: TGTGCCACCAGTGATTTCCGGACTAACTACGAGCAGTACTTC. It codes for CATSDFRTNYEQYF.